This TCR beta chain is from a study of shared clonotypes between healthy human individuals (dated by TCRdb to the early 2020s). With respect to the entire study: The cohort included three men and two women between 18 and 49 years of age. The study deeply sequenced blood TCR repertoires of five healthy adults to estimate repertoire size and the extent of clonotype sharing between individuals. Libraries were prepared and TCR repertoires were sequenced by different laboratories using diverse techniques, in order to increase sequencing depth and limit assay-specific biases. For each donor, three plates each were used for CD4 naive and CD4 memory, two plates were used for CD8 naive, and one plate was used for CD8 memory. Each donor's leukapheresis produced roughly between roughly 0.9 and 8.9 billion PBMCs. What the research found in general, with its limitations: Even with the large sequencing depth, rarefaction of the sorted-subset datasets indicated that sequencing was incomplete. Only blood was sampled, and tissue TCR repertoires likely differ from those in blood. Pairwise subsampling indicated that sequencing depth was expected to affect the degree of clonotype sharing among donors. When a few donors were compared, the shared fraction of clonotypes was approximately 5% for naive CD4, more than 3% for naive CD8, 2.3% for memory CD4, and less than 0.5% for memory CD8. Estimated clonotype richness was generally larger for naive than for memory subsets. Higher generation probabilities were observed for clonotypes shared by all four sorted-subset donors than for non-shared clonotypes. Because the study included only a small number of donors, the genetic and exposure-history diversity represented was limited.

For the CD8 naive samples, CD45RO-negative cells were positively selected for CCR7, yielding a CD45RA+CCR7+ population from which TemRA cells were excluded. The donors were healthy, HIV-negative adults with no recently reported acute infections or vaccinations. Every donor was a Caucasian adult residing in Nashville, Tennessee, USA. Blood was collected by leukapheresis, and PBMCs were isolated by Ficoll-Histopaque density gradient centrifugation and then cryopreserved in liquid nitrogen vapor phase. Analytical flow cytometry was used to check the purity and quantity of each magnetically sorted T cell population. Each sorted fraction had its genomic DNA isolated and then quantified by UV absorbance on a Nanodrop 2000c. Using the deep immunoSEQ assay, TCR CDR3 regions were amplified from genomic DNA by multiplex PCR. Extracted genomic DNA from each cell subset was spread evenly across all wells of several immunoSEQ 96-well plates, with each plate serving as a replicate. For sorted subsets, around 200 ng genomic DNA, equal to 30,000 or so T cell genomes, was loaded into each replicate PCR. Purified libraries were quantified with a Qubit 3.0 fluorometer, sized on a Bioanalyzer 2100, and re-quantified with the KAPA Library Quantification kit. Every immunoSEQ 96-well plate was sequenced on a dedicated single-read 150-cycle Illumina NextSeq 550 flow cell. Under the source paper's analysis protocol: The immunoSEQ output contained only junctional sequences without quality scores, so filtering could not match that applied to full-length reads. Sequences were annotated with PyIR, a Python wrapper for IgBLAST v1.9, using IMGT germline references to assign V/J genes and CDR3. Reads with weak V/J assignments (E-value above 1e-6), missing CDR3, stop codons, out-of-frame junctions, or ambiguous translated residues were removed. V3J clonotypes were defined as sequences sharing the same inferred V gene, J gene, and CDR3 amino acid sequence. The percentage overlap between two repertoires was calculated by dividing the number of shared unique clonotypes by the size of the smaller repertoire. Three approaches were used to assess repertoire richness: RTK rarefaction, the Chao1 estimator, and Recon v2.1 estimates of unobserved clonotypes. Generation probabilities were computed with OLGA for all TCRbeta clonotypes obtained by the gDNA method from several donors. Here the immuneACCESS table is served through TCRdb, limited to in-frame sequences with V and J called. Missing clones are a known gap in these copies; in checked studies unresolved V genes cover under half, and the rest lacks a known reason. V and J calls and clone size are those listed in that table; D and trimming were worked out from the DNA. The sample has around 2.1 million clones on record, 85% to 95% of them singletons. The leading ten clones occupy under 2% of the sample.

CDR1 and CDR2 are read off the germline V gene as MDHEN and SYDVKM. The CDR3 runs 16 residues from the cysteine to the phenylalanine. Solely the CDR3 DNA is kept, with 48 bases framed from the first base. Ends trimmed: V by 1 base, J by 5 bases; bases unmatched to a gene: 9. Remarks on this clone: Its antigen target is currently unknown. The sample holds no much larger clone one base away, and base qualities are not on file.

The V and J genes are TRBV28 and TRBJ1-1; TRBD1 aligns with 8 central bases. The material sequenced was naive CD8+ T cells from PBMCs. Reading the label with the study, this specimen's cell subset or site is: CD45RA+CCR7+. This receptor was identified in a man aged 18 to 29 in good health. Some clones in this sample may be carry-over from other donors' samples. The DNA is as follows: TGTGCCAGCAGTTTATCCCCCGGACAGGGAAGGACTGAAGCTTTCTTT. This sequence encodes CASSLSPGQGRTEAFF.